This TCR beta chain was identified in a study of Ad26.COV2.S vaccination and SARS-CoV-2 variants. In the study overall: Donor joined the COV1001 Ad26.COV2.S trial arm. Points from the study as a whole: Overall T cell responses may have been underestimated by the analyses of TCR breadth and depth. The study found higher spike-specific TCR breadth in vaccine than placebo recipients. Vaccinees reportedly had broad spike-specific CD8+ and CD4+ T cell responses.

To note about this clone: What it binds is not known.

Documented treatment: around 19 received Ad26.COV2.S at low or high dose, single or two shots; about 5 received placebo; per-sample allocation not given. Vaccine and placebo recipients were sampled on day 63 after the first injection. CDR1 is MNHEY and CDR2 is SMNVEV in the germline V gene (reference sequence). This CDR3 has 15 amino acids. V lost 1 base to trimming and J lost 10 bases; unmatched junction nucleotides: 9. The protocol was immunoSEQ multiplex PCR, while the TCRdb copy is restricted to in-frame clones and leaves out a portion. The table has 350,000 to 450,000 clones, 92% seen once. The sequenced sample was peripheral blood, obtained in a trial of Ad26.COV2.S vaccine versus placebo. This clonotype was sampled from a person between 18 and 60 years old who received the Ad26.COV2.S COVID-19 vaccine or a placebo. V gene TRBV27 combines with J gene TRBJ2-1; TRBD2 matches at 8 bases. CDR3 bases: TGTGCCAGCAGTTTATGGGGTTTGGCTAGCGGGGAGCAGTTCTTC. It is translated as CASSLWGLASGEQFF.